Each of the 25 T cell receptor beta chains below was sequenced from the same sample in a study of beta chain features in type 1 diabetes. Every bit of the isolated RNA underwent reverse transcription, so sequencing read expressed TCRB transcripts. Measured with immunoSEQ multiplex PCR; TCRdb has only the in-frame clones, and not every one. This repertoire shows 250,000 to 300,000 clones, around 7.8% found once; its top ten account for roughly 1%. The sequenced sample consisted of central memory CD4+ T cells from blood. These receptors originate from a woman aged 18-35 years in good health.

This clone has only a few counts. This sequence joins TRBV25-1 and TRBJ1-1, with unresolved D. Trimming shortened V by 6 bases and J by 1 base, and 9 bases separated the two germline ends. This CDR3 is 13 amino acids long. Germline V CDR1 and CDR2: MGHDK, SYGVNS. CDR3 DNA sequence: TGTGCCAGCAGGGATTGGGGGAACACTGAAGCTTTCTTT. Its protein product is CASRDWGNTEAFF.

CDR3 DNA sequence: TGTGCCAGCCGCTCAGGTAGCGGCAATCAGCCCCAGCATTTT. It codes for CASRSGSGNQPQHF. The gene calls are TRBV6-5 and TRBJ1-5; D not certain. The CDR3 runs to 14 residues. The germline CDR1 and CDR2 sequences are MNHEY and SVGAGI. Trimming removed 8 bases at V and 2 bases at J, with 13 bases between.

Written as DNA, the CDR3 is TGTGCCAGCAGCTTAAGAGCCGGTCGTGAGACCCAGTACTTC. It codes for CASSLRAGRETQYF. The chain carries TRBV11-3 and TRBJ2-5; D is uncertain. Trimming pared 2 bases from V and 5 bases from J, leaving 12 bases between. Per the germline V gene, CDR1 is SGHNT and CDR2 is YENEEA. This CDR3 is built from 14 residues.

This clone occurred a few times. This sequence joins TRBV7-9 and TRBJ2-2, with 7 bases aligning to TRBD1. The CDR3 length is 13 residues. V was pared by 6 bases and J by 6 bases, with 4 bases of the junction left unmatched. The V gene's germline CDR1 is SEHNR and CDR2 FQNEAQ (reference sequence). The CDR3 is CASRSTGPGELFF. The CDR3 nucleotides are TGTGCCAGCAGATCGACAGGGCCCGGGGAGCTGTTTTTT. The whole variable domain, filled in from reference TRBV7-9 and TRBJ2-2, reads DTGVSQNPRHKITKRGQNVTFRCDPISEHNRLYWYRQTLGQGPEFLTYFQNEAQLEKSRLLSDRFSAERPKGSFSTLEIQRTEQGDSAMYLCASRSTGPGELFFGEGSRLTVL.

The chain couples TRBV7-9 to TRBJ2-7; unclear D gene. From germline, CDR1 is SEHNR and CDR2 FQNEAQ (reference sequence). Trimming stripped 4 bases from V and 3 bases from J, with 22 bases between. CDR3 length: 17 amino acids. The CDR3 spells CASSSTFDASGYYEQYF. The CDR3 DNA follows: TGTGCCAGCAGCTCAACCTTCGACGCCTCCGGCTACTACGAGCAGTACTTC.

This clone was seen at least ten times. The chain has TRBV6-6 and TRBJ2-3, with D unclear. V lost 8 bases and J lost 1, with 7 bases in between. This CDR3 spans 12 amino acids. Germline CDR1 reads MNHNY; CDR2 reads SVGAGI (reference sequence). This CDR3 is CASGLGTDTQYF. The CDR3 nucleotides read TGTGCCAGCGGATTGGGCACAGATACGCAGTATTTT.

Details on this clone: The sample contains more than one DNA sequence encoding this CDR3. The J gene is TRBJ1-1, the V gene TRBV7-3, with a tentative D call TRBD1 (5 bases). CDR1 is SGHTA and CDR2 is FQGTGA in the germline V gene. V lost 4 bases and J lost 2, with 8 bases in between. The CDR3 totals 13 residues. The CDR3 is CASSSQGNTEAFF. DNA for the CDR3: TGTGCCAGCAGCTCTCAGGGTAACACTGAAGCTTTCTTT.

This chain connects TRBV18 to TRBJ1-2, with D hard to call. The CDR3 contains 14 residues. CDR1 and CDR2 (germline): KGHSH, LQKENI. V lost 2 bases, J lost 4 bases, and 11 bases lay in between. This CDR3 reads CASSPFGVSYGYTF. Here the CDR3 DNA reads TGTGCCAGCTCACCATTTGGGGTCTCCTATGGCTACACCTTC.

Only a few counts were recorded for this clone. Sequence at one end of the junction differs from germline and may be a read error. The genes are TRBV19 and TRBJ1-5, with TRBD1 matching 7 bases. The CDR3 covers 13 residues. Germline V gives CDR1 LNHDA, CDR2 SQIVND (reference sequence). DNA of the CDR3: TGTGCCAGTAGTGTAGACAGGGCACAGCCCCAGCATTTT. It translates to CASSVDRAQPQHF.

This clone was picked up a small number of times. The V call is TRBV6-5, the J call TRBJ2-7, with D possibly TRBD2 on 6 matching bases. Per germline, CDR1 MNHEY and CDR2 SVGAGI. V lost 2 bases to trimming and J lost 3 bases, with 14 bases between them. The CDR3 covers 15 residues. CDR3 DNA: TGTGCCAGCAGTTACGGGACTCAAGGCAACTACGAGCAGTACGTC. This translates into CASSYGTQGNYEQYV.

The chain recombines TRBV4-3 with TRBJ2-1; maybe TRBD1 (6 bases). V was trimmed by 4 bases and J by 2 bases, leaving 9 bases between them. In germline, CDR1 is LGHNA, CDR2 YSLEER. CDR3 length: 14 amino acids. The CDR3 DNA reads TGCGCCAGCAGCCTCAGGGGAACCTACAATGAGCAGTTCTTC. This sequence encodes CASSLRGTYNEQFF.

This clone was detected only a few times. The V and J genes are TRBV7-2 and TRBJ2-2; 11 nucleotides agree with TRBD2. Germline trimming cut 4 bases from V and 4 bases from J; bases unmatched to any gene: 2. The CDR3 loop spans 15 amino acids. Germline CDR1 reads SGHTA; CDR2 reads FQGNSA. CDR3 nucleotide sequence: TGTGCCAGCAGCTCTAGCGGGGGGACCACCGGGGAGCTGTTTTTT. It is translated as CASSSSGGTTGELFF.

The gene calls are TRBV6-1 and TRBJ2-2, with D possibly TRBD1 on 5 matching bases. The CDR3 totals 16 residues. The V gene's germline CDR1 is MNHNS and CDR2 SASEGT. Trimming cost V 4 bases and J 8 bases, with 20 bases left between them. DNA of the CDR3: TGTGCCAGCAGTGGACGAGGCAGGGAAATACCTGGGGAGCTGTTTTTT. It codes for CASSGRGREIPGELFF.

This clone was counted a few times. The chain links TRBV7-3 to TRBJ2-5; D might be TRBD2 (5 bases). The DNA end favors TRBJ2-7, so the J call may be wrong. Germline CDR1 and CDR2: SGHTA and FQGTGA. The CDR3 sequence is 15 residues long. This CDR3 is CASSLGRGITYEQYF. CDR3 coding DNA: TGTGCCAGCAGCTTAGGTCGGGGAATCACCTACGAGCAGTACTTC.

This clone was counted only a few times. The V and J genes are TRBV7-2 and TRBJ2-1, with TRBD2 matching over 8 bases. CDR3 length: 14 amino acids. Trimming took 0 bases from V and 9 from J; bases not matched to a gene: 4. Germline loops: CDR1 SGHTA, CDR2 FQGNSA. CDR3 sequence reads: CASSLAAGALEQFF. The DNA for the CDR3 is TGTGCCAGCAGCTTAGCAGCGGGAGCACTTGAGCAGTTCTTC.

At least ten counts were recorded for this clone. CDR3 in DNA: TGTGCCAGCAGCTTAGCGTGGAAGTACCAAGAGACCCAGTACTTC. As protein: CASSLAWKYQETQYF. V and J are TRBV7-2 and TRBJ2-5; D unclear. The CDR3 spans 15 residues. Germline CDR1 and CDR2: SGHTA and FQGNSA. With 0 bases removed from V and 0 bases from J, the gap between germline ends came to 8 bases.

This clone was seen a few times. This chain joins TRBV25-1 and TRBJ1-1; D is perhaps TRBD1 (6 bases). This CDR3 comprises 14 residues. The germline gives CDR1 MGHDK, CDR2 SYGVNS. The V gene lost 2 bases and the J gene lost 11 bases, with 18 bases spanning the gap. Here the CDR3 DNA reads TGTGCCAGCAGTGAACCGGGAAGGGGGGTAGGGGCTTTCTTT. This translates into CASSEPGRGVGAFF. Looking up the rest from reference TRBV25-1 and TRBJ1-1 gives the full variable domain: EADIYQTPRYLVIGTGKKITLECSQTMGHDKMYWYQQDPGMELHLIHYSYGVNSTEKGDLSSESTVSRIRTEHFPLTLESARPSHTSQYLCASSEPGRGVGAFFGQGTRLTVV.

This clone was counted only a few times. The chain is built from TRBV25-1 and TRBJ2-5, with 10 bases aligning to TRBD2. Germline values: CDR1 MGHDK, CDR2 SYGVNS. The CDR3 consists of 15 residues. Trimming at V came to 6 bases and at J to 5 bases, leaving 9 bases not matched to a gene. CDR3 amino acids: CASSAASGGWETQYF. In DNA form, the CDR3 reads TGTGCCAGCAGCGCTGCTAGCGGGGGTTGGGAGACCCAGTACTTC.

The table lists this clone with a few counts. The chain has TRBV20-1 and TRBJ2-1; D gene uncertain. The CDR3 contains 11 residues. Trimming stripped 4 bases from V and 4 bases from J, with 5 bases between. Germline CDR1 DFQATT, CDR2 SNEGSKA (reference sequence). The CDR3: CSAIPYNEQFF. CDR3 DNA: TGCAGTGCTATCCCTTACAATGAGCAGTTCTTC.

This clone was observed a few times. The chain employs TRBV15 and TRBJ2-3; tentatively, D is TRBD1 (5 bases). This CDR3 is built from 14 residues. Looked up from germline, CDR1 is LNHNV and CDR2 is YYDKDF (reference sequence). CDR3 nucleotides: TGTGCAACAGGAAGAGCTAACTGGGTAGATACGCAGTATTTT. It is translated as CATGRANWVDTQYF.

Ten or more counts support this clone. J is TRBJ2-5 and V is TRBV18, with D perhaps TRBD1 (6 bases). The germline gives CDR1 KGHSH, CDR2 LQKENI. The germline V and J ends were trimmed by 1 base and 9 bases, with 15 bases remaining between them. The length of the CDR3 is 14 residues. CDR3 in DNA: TGTGCCAGCTCACCACGACAGGACGGGGCGGCCCAGTACTTC. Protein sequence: CASSPRQDGAAQYF.

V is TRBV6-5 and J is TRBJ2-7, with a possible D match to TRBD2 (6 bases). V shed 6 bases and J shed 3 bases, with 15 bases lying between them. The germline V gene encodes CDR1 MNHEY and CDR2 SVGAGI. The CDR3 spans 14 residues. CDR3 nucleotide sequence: TGTGCCAGCAGCCCCGGGACTGCCTACTACGAGCAGTACGTC. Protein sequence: CASSPGTAYYEQYV.

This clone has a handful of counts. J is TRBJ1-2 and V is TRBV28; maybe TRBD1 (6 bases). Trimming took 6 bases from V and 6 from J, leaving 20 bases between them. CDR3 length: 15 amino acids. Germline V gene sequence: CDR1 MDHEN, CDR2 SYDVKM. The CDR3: CASSPGGLRGDGYTF. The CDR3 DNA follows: TGTGCCAGCAGCCCCGGGGGGTTAAGGGGGGATGGCTACACCTTC.

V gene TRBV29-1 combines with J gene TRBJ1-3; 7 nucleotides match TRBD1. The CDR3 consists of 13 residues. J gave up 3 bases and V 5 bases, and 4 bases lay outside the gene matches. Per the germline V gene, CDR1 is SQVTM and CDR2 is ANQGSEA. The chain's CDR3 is CSVPGQSGNTIYF. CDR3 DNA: TGCAGCGTTCCGGGACAGAGTGGAAACACCATATATTTT. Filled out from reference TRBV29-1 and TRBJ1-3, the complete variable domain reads SAVISQKPSRDICQRGTSLTIQCQVDSQVTMMFWYRQQPGQSLTLIATANQGSEATYESGFVIDKFPISRPNLTFSTLTVSNMSPEDSSIYLCSVPGQSGNTIYFGEGSWLTVV.

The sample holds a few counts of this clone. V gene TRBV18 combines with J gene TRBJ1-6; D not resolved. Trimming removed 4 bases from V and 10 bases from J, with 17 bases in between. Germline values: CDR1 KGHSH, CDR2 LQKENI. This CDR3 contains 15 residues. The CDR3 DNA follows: TGTGCCAGCTCACAGCGGGAGGCCAAGGACTCACCCCTCCACTTT. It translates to CASSQREAKDSPLHF.